The next 23 T cell receptor beta chains were all read from a single sample in a study of CD8 T cells in ankylosing spondylitis. Findings of the study overall: Seemingly characteristic of ankylosing spondylitis blood was a TCR beta motif consisting of about 8 highly homologous variants.

No cognate antigen is known for these TCRs. TCRdb re-called the 5' RACE reads with MiXCR, one entry per CDR3 protein. Of 670,000 or so distinct CDR3 sequences listed, around 20% are singletons. The specimen sequenced was blood, either unsorted or a sorted T cell fraction (not recorded which). All receptors come from a male donor with ankylosing spondylitis.

A few counts support this clonotype. The V gene is TRBV5-1, the J gene TRBJ2-5, with 9 positions matching TRBD1. The CDR3 consists of 15 residues. J gave up 4 bases and V 0 bases, and 4 bases lay outside the gene matches. CDR1 and CDR2 (germline): SGHRS, YFSETQ. CDR3 DNA sequence: TGCGCCAGCAGCTTGGCGTTGACAGGGGGAGAGACCCAGTACTTC. Amino acids: CASSLALTGGETQYF.

This chain uses TRBV20-1 with TRBJ2-1, with TRBD2 as a possible D gene (5 bases). Trimming left V 3 bases short and J 10 bases short, with 22 bases between. Germline values: CDR1 DFQATT, CDR2 SNEGSKA (reference sequence). This CDR3 has 15 amino acids. The CDR3 nucleotides read TGCAGTGCTAGTAGGCTAGCCGGAAACCCCTTCGAGCAGTTCTTC. Protein product: CSASRLAGNPFEQFF.

This clonotype was seen more than once but under ten times. This sequence joins TRBV5-1 and TRBJ2-1, with D tentatively TRBD1 or TRBD2 (5 bases each). V lost 4 bases to trimming and J lost 8 bases, with 22 bases between them. The V gene's germline CDR1 is SGHRS and CDR2 YFSETQ. This CDR3 spans 16 amino acids. The CDR3 loop is CASSPAPWDLGDEQFF. The CDR3 nucleotides read TGCGCCAGCAGCCCAGCACCGTGGGACCTGGGGGATGAGCAGTTCTTC.

This clonotype was detected many times. The chain uses TRBV12-3 or TRBV12-4 and TRBJ2-1; possibly TRBD1 for D (5 bases). The CDR3 length is 13 residues. V was trimmed by 2 bases and J by 5 bases, leaving 7 bases between them. CDR3 DNA: TGTGCCAGCAGTTTAAGACAGCACAATGAGCAGTTCTTC. Its protein is CASSLRQHNEQFF.

J is TRBJ2-1 and V is TRBV12-3 or TRBV12-4, with TRBD1 identical over 7 bases. CDR3 length equals 19 residues. Trimming at V came to 8 bases and at J to 3 bases, leaving 22 bases not matched to a gene. CDR3 in amino acids: CASVGQASSVPHVYNEQFF. In DNA form, the CDR3 reads TGTGCCAGCGTAGGACAGGCCTCCTCTGTCCCCCACGTCTACAATGAGCAGTTCTTC.

The sample holds many counts of this clonotype. Germline is not matched at one junction end, which may reflect a read error. The rearrangement uses TRBV5-1 and TRBJ2-2; D gene unclear. The CDR3 extends over 14 amino acids. Germline V gene sequence: CDR1 SGHRS, CDR2 YFSETQ. CDR3 DNA: TGTGCCAGCAGTTTAGGCTCGAACACCGGGGAGCTGTTTTTT. Encoded protein: CASSLGSNTGELFF.

This chain connects TRBV20-1 to TRBJ2-7; TRBD2 matches 12 bases. This CDR3 has 15 residues. Trimming removed 4 bases from V and 3 bases from J; junction bases left unmatched: 7. The germline V gene has CDR1 DFQATT and CDR2 SNEGSKA (reference sequence). DNA of the CDR3: TGCAGTGCTAAAAGGACTAGCGGGACGATCTACGAGCAGTACTTC. Encoded protein: CSAKRTSGTIYEQYF.

J is TRBJ2-7 and V is TRBV7-2; TRBD1 agrees at 12 bases. Germline CDR1 reads SGHTA; CDR2 reads FQGNSA. The CDR3 totals 16 residues. Trimming at V came to 3 bases and at J to 9 bases, leaving 12 bases not matched to a gene. The CDR3 DNA reads as TGTGCCAGCAGCTTGATGCCAGGGACAGGGGGCGATCGGCAGTACTTC. Encoded protein: CASSLMPGTGGDRQYF.

This clonotype turned up a few times. The CDR3 reads CASSRIAGAGTGELFF. The CDR3 DNA reads as TGCGCCAGCAGCCGGATAGCGGGAGCGGGCACCGGGGAGCTGTTTTTT. The chain links TRBV5-1 to TRBJ2-2, with TRBD2 matching over 9 bases. The CDR3 consists of 16 residues. With 4 bases clipped from V and 4 bases from J, the junction kept 8 bases outside the gene matches. Germline-derived CDR1 and CDR2 are SGHRS and YFSETQ.

This clonotype was observed many times. The chain employs TRBV9 and TRBJ2-1; a possible D gene is TRBD1 (6 bases). Germline loops: CDR1 SGDLS, CDR2 YYNGEE. This CDR3 has 15 amino acids. V was cut by 4 bases and J by 1 base, with 12 bases left in between. DNA for the CDR3: TGTGCCAGCAGCCCACAGGGTTGGTCCTACAATGAGCAGTTCTTC. Its protein product is CASSPQGWSYNEQFF. The full variable domain, rest sourced from reference TRBV9 and TRBJ2-1, is DSGVTQTPKHLITATGQRVTLRCSPRSGDLSVYWYQQSLDQGLQFLIQYYNGEERAKGNILERFSAQQFPDLHSELNLSSLELGDSALYFCASSPQGWSYNEQFFGPGTRLTVL.

A few counts support this clonotype. The chain combines TRBV4-1 with TRBJ1-2; TRBD1 matches at 9 bases. V was pared by 5 bases and J by 6 bases, with 13 bases of the junction left unmatched. The CDR3 loop spans 16 amino acids. Germline CDR1 and CDR2: MGHRA and YSYEKL. CDR3 sequence: CASSDLMGQGVHGYTF. CDR3 sequence (DNA): TGCGCCAGCAGCGATTTGATGGGACAGGGAGTTCATGGCTACACCTTC.

This clonotype was counted a few times. The chain joins TRBV7-8 to TRBJ1-1; D is perhaps TRBD1 (5 bases). The CDR3 has 16 residues. Deletions cut 5 bases from V and 1 base from J, with 17 bases between. Germline lookup yields CDR1 SGHVS and CDR2 FQNEAQ. For the CDR3, the DNA is TGTGCCAGCAGCCCACACGAGGGGTTGCGGAACACTGAAGCTTTCTTT. It encodes CASSPHEGLRNTEAFF.

The chain is built from TRBV5-6 and TRBJ2-1, with 10 bases matching TRBD1. Germline CDR1 SGHDT, CDR2 YYEEEE. Trimming at V came to 0 bases and at J to 0 bases, leaving 3 bases not matched to a gene. CDR3 length: 17 amino acids. Here the CDR3 reads CASSLGTGGFSYNEQFF. CDR3 bases: TGTGCCAGCAGCTTGGGGACAGGGGGATTCTCCTACAATGAGCAGTTCTTC.

The V call is TRBV4-3, the J call TRBJ2-1; D unresolved. The CDR3 contains 14 residues. CDR1 LGHNA and CDR2 YSLEER come from the germline V gene. V lost 0 bases to trimming and J lost 4 bases, with 7 bases between them. This CDR3 is CASSQERLYNEQFF. CDR3 sequence (DNA): TGCGCCAGCAGCCAAGAACGCCTATACAATGAGCAGTTCTTC.

The chain couples TRBV27 to TRBJ2-3, with 8 positions matching TRBD2. Germline V gives CDR1 MNHEY, CDR2 SMNVEV (reference sequence). The CDR3 is 16 amino acids. After removal of 6 bases from V and 2 bases from J, the junction contained 10 bases not matched to a gene. The CDR3 bases are TGTGCCAGCAGCCCTAGACTAGCGCGGTACACAGATACGCAGTATTTT. It is translated as CASSPRLARYTDTQYF.

The V and J genes are TRBV5-1 and TRBJ2-5; TRBD2 might be the D (6 bases). Trimming cost V 1 base and J 5 bases, with 12 bases left between them. CDR3 length equals 14 residues. Germline V gene data show CDR1 as SGHRS and CDR2 as YFSETQ. The DNA of the CDR3 is TGCGCCAGCAGCTTGCGTCTAGCGTCGGAGACCCAGTACTTC. Its protein is CASSLRLASETQYF.

This clonotype was detected many times. The V and J genes are TRBV7-3 and TRBJ1-2; a weak D match, TRBD1 (5 bases). This CDR3 is 15 amino acids long. CDR1 is SGHTA and CDR2 is FQGTGA in the germline V gene. The V gene lost 2 bases and the J gene lost 5 bases, with 15 bases spanning the gap. The CDR3 protein is CASSLGDPTIYGYTF. The CDR3 DNA is TGTGCCAGCAGCTTAGGGGACCCAACTATTTATGGCTACACCTTC.

This clonotype appeared many times. The V gene is TRBV28, the J gene TRBJ1-6, with D perhaps TRBD1 (6 bases). The CDR3 covers 13 residues. The V end was cut by 5 bases, the J end by 7 bases, with 9 bases between. Germline CDR1 and CDR2: MDHEN and SYDVKM. The CDR3: CASSGTGNSPLHF. The CDR3 region has the DNA TGTGCCAGCAGTGGAACAGGGAATTCACCCCTCCACTTT.

This CDR3 reads CASSVGHSTGELFF. CDR3 DNA sequence: TGTGCCAGCAGCGTGGGGCATAGCACCGGGGAGCTGTTTTTT. J is TRBJ2-2 and V is TRBV9; TRBD1 is a possible D gene (5 bases). Germline CDR1 SGDLS, CDR2 YYNGEE. The CDR3 has 14 residues. V was trimmed by 2 bases and J by 4 bases, leaving 9 bases between them.

V and J are TRBV24-1 and TRBJ2-3, with 10 bases fitting TRBD1. V shed 3 bases, J shed 11 bases, and the junction held 13 bases outside the gene matches. CDR3 length equals 16 residues. In germline, CDR1 is KGHDR, CDR2 SFDVKD. CDR3 sequence: CATSDRQGASVGRQYF. As DNA, the CDR3 is TGTGCCACCAGTGATCGACAGGGGGCGAGTGTTGGAAGGCAGTATTTT.

The genes are TRBV4-2 and TRBJ2-1; possible D gene TRBD2, 6 bases. The CDR3 extends over 15 amino acids. The ends were cut back, 4 bases at V and 8 bases at J, with 18 bases in the middle. Germline V CDR1 and CDR2: LGHNA, YNFKEQ. CDR3 region: CASSPRDSPIDEQFF. CDR3 sequence (DNA): TGTGCCAGCAGCCCTCGGGACTCACCAATCGATGAGCAGTTCTTC.

This clonotype was observed a handful of times. The genes are TRBV5-1 and TRBJ2-3; D gene uncertain. This CDR3 is built from 15 residues. V was trimmed by 5 bases and J by 0 bases, leaving 13 bases between them. Germline V lookup: CDR1 SGHRS, CDR2 YFSETQ. CDR3 protein: CASRVRYSSTDTQYF. The CDR3 DNA is TGCGCCAGCAGAGTTCGGTATTCTAGCACAGATACGCAGTATTTT.

The chain couples TRBV24-1 to TRBJ1-5; D uncertain. Per the germline V gene, CDR1 is KGHDR and CDR2 is SFDVKD. There are 14 residues in the CDR3. The V and J ends lost 5 bases and 1 base respectively, with 8 bases between them. The CDR3 bases are TGTGCCACCAGTGGCATTGGAAGCAATCAGCCCCAGCATTTT. It is translated as CATSGIGSNQPQHF.